A selection of T cell receptor beta chains follows, all from one sample in a study of cytomegalovirus exposure and HLA in healthy donors. Sequenced by immunoSEQ multiplex PCR; TCRdb stores in-frame clones only, minus some. The sample shows 100,000 to 150,000 clones, about three quarters of them seen only once. Sequenced sample: PBMCs. The origin of the receptors is a man aged 25-45 years in good health and CMV-seronegative. The CDR3 runs from the conserved cysteine through the conserved F or W. The D gene is left open where the match is weak. Expanded clones are given a class, and other clones once, few, many or no size at all.

j_call v_call clone_size d_call cdr3_nt cdr3_aa
TRBJ1-1 TRBV9 - - TGTGCCAGCAGCGTAGACAGCCTGGCTTATATGAACACTGAAGCTTTCTTT CASSVDSLAYMNTEAFF
TRBJ2-7 TRBV18 few TRBD1 TGTGCCAGCTCACGACAGGGGGCAACGTACGAGCAGTACTTC CASSRQGATYEQYF
TRBJ2-1 TRBV25-1 - TRBD2 TGTGCCAGCACTTTAGACATAGCGGGAGGGCGGAATGAGCAGTTCTTC CASTLDIAGGRNEQFF
TRBJ2-3 TRBV10-3 - TRBD1 TGTGCCAGCTCAACAGGGGCGGGAGATACGCAGTATTTT CASSTGAGDTQYF
TRBJ1-4 TRBV5-1 few TRBD1 TGCGCCAGCAGTCCCGGACAGGGAGGTGAAAAACTGTTTTTT CASSPGQGGEKLFF
TRBJ2-7 TRBV4-1 few - TGCGCCAGCAGCCAAGAAGGACTGGTTCTCACCTACGAGCAGTACTTC CASSQEGLVLTYEQYF
TRBJ1-5 TRBV7-9 - - TGTGCCAGCAGCGAAGGACAGTACTATCAGCCCCAGCATTTT CASSEGQYYQPQHF
TRBJ2-3 TRBV5-1 once TRBD2 TGCGCCAGCAGCTTGGCAGCGGGGGACCGCACAGATACGCAGTATTTT CASSLAAGDRTDTQYF
TRBJ2-7 TRBV6-1 - - TGTGCCAGCAGAGACAGGTTAGCCTACGAGCAGTACTTC CASRDRLAYEQYF
TRBJ2-7 TRBV28 - - TGTGCCAGCAGGCCGCAGGGCTCCTACGAGCAGTACTTC CASRPQGSYEQYF
TRBJ2-7 TRBV19 - - TGTGCCAGTAGACTCCAGGGGGGAACCTACGAGCAGTACTTC CASRLQGGTYEQYF
TRBJ1-2 TRBV28 few TRBD1 TGTGCCAGCAGTGTGGGACAGGGGAACTATGGCTACACCTTC CASSVGQGNYGYTF
TRBJ2-2 TRBV2 - - TGTGCCAGCTGGTCGCTGGACAGGAACACCGGGGAGCTGTTTTTT CASWSLDRNTGELFF
TRBJ1-1 TRBV19 - - TGTGCCAGTAGTAGGATTACAGCTGAAGCTTTCTTT CASSRITAEAFF
TRBJ2-3 TRBV21-1 - - TGTGCCAGCAGCGGGCGGAGGGGTTTAGGCACAGATACGCAGTATTTT CASSGRRGLGTDTQYF
TRBJ2-1 TRBV30 - TRBD1 TGTGCCTGGAACAATCGACAGGGCGGCTACAATGAGCAGTTCTTC CAWNNRQGGYNEQFF
TRBJ1-5 TRBV5-1 - - TGCGCCAGCAGCCCGGGACTGCTTAGCAATCAGCCCCAGCATTTT CASSPGLLSNQPQHF
TRBJ1-1 TRBV7-9 - - TGTGCCAGCAGCCCCGACGAGGAGAACACTGAAGCTTTCTTT CASSPDEENTEAFF
TRBJ1-3 TRBV28 - - TGTGCCAGCAGTTTGGGACTGGGCGGAAACACCATATATTTT CASSLGLGGNTIYF
TRBJ2-2 TRBV5-8 - - TGTGCCAGCAGCACTACAACCGGGGAGCTGTTTTTT CASSTTTGELFF
TRBJ2-7 TRBV11-1 - - TGTGCCAGCAGCTTAGAGGCGGGCTCCTACGAGCAGTACTTC CASSLEAGSYEQYF
TRBJ1-2 TRBV7-9 - - TGTGCCAGCAGCTTAGGAATGGGGTTACAGGTGGTTGGCTACACCTTC CASSLGMGLQVVGYTF
TRBJ1-6 TRBV19 - - TGTGCCAGTAGTATGGGGGGGCCCAATTCACCCCTCCACTTT CASSMGGPNSPLHF
TRBJ2-7 TRBV7-2 - TRBD1 TGTGCCAGCAGCTTGTCCGGGACAGATCCCTACGAGCAGTACTTC CASSLSGTDPYEQYF
TRBJ2-1 TRBV6-1 - - TGTGCCAGCACTCTCTACAATGAGCAGTTCTTC CASTLYNEQFF
TRBJ2-3 TRBV19 - - TGTGCCAGTAGTAGCCCCCAGGGGAAAGAAGCAGATACGCAGTATTTT CASSSPQGKEADTQYF
TRBJ2-5 TRBV5-6 - TRBD2 TGTGCCAGCAGCGTCGCTAGCGGCCAAGAGACCCAGTACTTC CASSVASGQETQYF
TRBJ2-7 TRBV7-9 - TRBD2 TGTGCCAGCAGCCCCTCGGGACTATCTTACGAGCAGTACTTC CASSPSGLSYEQYF
TRBJ2-5 TRBV7-2 few - TGTGCCAGCTTATTTAGGGGCCAAGAGACCCAGTACTTC CASLFRGQETQYF
TRBJ2-7 TRBV5-6 - TRBD1 TGTGCCAGCAGCTTGGCCACGGGACAGGGTTTATACGAGCAGTACTTC CASSLATGQGLYEQYF
TRBJ2-1 TRBV19 - TRBD1 TGTGCCAGTAGTCAGACAGGGGATATCTACAATGAGCAGTTCTTC CASSQTGDIYNEQFF
TRBJ2-7 TRBV6-6 - TRBD2 TGTGCCAGCTCCTCGGGAGCGGGATTCTACGAGCAGTACTTC CASSSGAGFYEQYF
TRBJ2-5 TRBV7-8 - TRBD2 TGTGCCAGCAGCTTAGCAACAAGACTAGCCAGAGAGACCCAGTACTTC CASSLATRLARETQYF
TRBJ2-3 TRBV5-1 - TRBD1 TGCGCCAGCAGCTGGCAGGGGGCCGCAGATACGCAGTATTTT CASSWQGAADTQYF
TRBJ2-7 TRBV9 few - TGTGCCAGCAGCGTGGGACTGGAAGGCTACGAGCAGTACTTC CASSVGLEGYEQYF
TRBJ2-2 TRBV28 - - TGTGCCAGCAGTTTTCCCCGGCAGGAAGTAAATACCGGGGAGCTGTTTTTT CASSFPRQEVNTGELFF
TRBJ1-1 TRBV28 - TRBD1 TGTGCCAGCAGTGGCAGGGGGCCCGGGACTGAAGCTTTCTTT CASSGRGPGTEAFF
TRBJ1-5 TRBV13 - - TGTGCCAGCAGCCCCACGGGAGGGAACCAGCCCCAGCATTTT CASSPTGGNQPQHF
TRBJ2-7 TRBV5-4 - - TGTGCCAGCAGCACCCACTCCGGAGGCGAGCAGTACTTC CASSTHSGGEQYF
TRBJ1-1 TRBV7-2 - - TGTGCCAGCACCCATGGAGGGAGATCTGAAGCTTTCTTT CASTHGGRSEAFF
TRBJ1-5 TRBV27 few - TGTGCCAGCAGCCCGGCTTGGCGGAGCAATCAGCCCCAGCATTTT CASSPAWRSNQPQHF
TRBJ1-1 TRBV30 - - TGTGCCTGGAAGCACCCGCCGAGGCGGAACACTGAAGCTTTCTTT CAWKHPPRRNTEAFF
TRBJ2-2 TRBV7-8 few TRBD2 TGTGCCAGCAGCTTCAATAGCGGGAGTATAGCCGGGGAGCTGTTTTTT CASSFNSGSIAGELFF
TRBJ2-7 TRBV6-5 - - TGTGCCAGCAGTTACTCGAGACGGGGGAACTCCTACGAGCAGTACTTC CASSYSRRGNSYEQYF
TRBJ2-7 TRBV10-3 - - TGTGCCATCAGTGAGTCTCCTGTAGAGCAGTACTTC CAISESPVEQYF
TRBJ1-1 TRBV5-1 - TRBD1 TGCGCCAGCAGCTACAACAGGGGCCTGGCTGAAGCTTTCTTT CASSYNRGLAEAFF
TRBJ2-2 TRBV7-9 - TRBD1 TGTGCCAGCAGCTCCCGGACAGGGGGGAACACCGGGGAGCTGTTTTTT CASSSRTGGNTGELFF
TRBJ2-7 TRBV5-5 - - TGTGCCAGCAGCTTGGAATTTGGAGGCTACGAGCAGTACTTC CASSLEFGGYEQYF